The 13 T cell receptor beta chains listed next were all sequenced from one sample in a study of T cell responses to AZD1222 COVID-19 vaccine listed by TCRdb under 2021. Libraries were prepared through the immunoSEQ multiplex PCR assay. Drawn from immuneACCESS, this table holds only the in-frame rearrangements with V and J called that TCRdb kept. Clones are partly lost; checked studies trace under half to an unresolved V gene and leave the rest unexplained. For this sample the table gives more than 150,000 clones, of which approximately 92% were detected only once. Roughly 10% of the sample comes from the top ten. The time point label, read with the paper, signifies: baseline before first vaccination. The sequenced sample was peripheral blood, obtained on day 0 of AZD1222 vaccination. Every receptor here comes from an adult in good health.

The V gene is TRBV7-9, the J gene TRBJ2-7, with D perhaps TRBD1 (6 bases). V was cut by 2 bases and J by 4 bases, with 9 bases left in between. The CDR3 extends over 13 amino acids. The V gene's germline CDR1 is SEHNR and CDR2 FQNEAQ (reference sequence). The CDR3 is CASSLPGEYEQYF. The CDR3 DNA reads as TGTGCCAGCAGCTTACCAGGGGAATACGAGCAGTACTTC.

The chain couples TRBV29-1 to TRBJ2-7; possibly TRBD1 for D (6 bases). Germline V gene data show CDR1 as SQVTM and CDR2 as ANQGSEA. CDR3 size: 12 residues. With 6 bases removed from V and 3 bases from J, the gap between germline ends came to 12 bases. CDR3 sequence: CSVLWTDYEQYF. The DNA of the CDR3 is TGCAGCGTCCTGTGGACAGACTACGAGCAGTACTTC.

The V call is TRBV7-8, the J call TRBJ1-1, with a possible D match to TRBD1 (5 bases). Per the germline V gene, CDR1 is SGHVS and CDR2 is FQNEAQ. This CDR3 region has 14 residues. V lost 4 bases, J lost 3 bases, and 12 bases lay in between. CDR3 region: CASSSQGGDTEAFF. The CDR3 DNA reads as TGTGCCAGCAGCTCCCAGGGTGGGGACACTGAAGCTTTCTTT.

The CDR3 bases are TGTGCCACCAGCTCAAACCTCAGGGTAGGAAACACCATATATTTT. The encoded protein is CATSSNLRVGNTIYF. This chain uses TRBV15 with TRBJ1-3; D may be TRBD1 (5 bases). Deletions cut 5 bases from V and 4 bases from J, with 15 bases between. Germline V gene sequence: CDR1 LNHNV, CDR2 YYDKDF (reference sequence). The CDR3 spans 15 residues.

The chain has TRBV10-1 and TRBJ2-3, with 7 bases that match TRBD1. V dropped 5 bases and J dropped 3; count of bases not matched to a gene: 5. Germline V gene data show CDR1 as WNHNN and CDR2 as SYGVQD (reference sequence). CDR3 length: 14 residues. CDR3: CASSWDRETDTQYF. In nucleotides, the CDR3 is TGCGCCAGCAGTTGGGACAGAGAAACAGATACGCAGTATTTT.

This clone was observed a single time. This chain joins TRBV7-9 and TRBJ1-1; 11 nucleotides line up with TRBD1. The V gene's germline CDR1 is SEHNR and CDR2 FQNEAQ (reference sequence). J gave up 5 bases and V 4 bases, and 9 bases lay outside the gene matches. The CDR3 loop spans 16 amino acids. The chain's CDR3 is CASSSGTGGPSTEAFF. CDR3 nucleotides: TGTGCCAGCAGCTCTGGGACAGGGGGGCCGAGTACTGAAGCTTTCTTT.

For the CDR3, the DNA is TGTGCCAGCAGTTCCTACAGGGGACTTAACACCGGGGAGCTGTTTTTT. This sequence encodes CASSSYRGLNTGELFF. The chain is built from TRBV28 and TRBJ2-2; D may be TRBD1 (7 bases). The germline gives CDR1 MDHEN, CDR2 SYDVKM. This CDR3 spans 16 amino acids. The V end was cut by 4 bases, the J end by 2 bases, with 14 bases between.

This CDR3 is CASGRDRNSGNTIYF. CDR3 DNA: TGTGCCAGCGGGCGGGACAGGAACTCTGGAAACACCATATATTTT. The chain has TRBV6-5 and TRBJ1-3, with 8 bases fitting TRBD1. The CDR3 is 15 residues long. With 8 bases clipped from V and 0 bases from J, the junction kept 6 bases outside the gene matches. Germline V gene lookup returns CDR1 MNHEY and CDR2 SVGAGI.

This clone appeared a single time. The rearrangement joins TRBV5-1 to TRBJ2-5, with 9 bases lining up with TRBD2. The trim removed 7 bases at V and 1 base at J, leaving 11 bases unmatched. The germline V gene has CDR1 SGHRS and CDR2 YFSETQ. The CDR3 extends over 16 amino acids. The CDR3 region has the DNA TGCGCCAGCGGCTACGGGACTAGCTTGGTCCAAGAGACCCAGTACTTC. As protein: CASGYGTSLVQETQYF.

V and J are TRBV19 and TRBJ1-2; 8 nucleotides agree with TRBD1. The CDR3 is made up of 13 amino acids. V shed 7 bases, J shed 3 bases, and the junction held 4 bases outside the gene matches. Germline-derived CDR1 and CDR2 are LNHDA and SQIVND (reference sequence). Here the CDR3 DNA reads TGTGCCAGTAAGGACAGGGATCACTATGGCTACACCTTC. Its protein product is CASKDRDHYGYTF.

In regard to this clone: One end of the junction is discordant with germline, which a read error may explain. The V gene is TRBV29-1, the J gene TRBJ1-1; 9 positions match TRBD1. The germline CDR1 and CDR2 sequences are SQVTM and ANQGSEA. This CDR3 comprises 12 residues. The chain's CDR3 is CSVEGTGALGLF. The CDR3 bases are TGCAGCGTTGAAGGGACAGGGGCCCTGGGGCTCTTT.

The chain recombines TRBV6-5 with TRBJ1-2, with 8 bases identical to TRBD1. The V gene's germline CDR1 is MNHEY and CDR2 SVGAGI. The CDR3 length is 14 residues. V was clipped by 3 bases and J by 7 bases; unmatched bases: 7. The CDR3 loop reads CASSYSDRGGGYTF. CDR3 nucleotides: TGTGCCAGCAGTTATTCCGACAGGGGAGGTGGCTACACCTTC.

The chain uses TRBV7-8 and TRBJ2-1; D gene ambiguous. V lost 5 bases and J lost 6, with 17 bases in between. The germline gives CDR1 SGHVS, CDR2 FQNEAQ. The CDR3 covers 15 residues. The CDR3 nucleotides are TGTGCCAGCAGCCCGCGACAAGGTCGGGTCAATGAGCAGTTCTTC. Its translation: CASSPRQGRVNEQFF.